The 5 T cell receptor beta chains below were found in one sample sequenced in a study of blood T cell repertoires in COVID-19 (dated by TCRdb to the early 2020s). Library preparation used the immunoSEQ multiplex PCR assay. The table was pulled from immuneACCESS by TCRdb, which kept in-frame rearrangements only. Such tables lose some clones; where checked, under half of the loss comes from unresolved V genes, and the rest has no known cause. For this sample there are 310,000 or so clones; around 86% appear just once. The ten most abundant clones make up over 1% of the sample. Sample: peripheral blood. The receptor set was obtained from an older man with acute or convalescent COVID-19.

V usage is TRBV5-1 and J usage is TRBJ2-7; tentative D call: TRBD1 (6 bases). The V gene lost 7 bases and the J gene lost 2 bases, with 13 bases spanning the gap. CDR3 length: 13 residues. From germline, CDR1 is SGHRS and CDR2 YFSETQ. The CDR3, as DNA: TGCGCCAGCTCCCAGACAGGTCCCTACGAGCAGTACTTC. As protein: CASSQTGPYEQYF.

As to this clone: The same CDR3 arises from other DNA sequences in this sample as well. This chain uses TRBV18 with TRBJ2-2; 10 nucleotides match TRBD1. V lost 0 bases, J lost 4 bases, and 2 bases stayed unmatched. The CDR3 length is 16 residues. Germline loops: CDR1 KGHSH, CDR2 LQKENI. CDR3 residues: CASSPPGQGGTGELFF. The CDR3 region has the DNA TGTGCCAGCTCACCACCAGGACAGGGGGGCACCGGGGAGCTGTTTTTT.

V is TRBV5-1 and J is TRBJ2-7; D gene ambiguous. Germline loops: CDR1 SGHRS, CDR2 YFSETQ. The CDR3 runs to 14 residues. V lost 3 bases to trimming and J lost 1 base, with 11 bases between them. The CDR3 spells CASSSGPQSYEQYF. The CDR3 DNA reads TGCGCCAGCAGCTCCGGTCCCCAATCCTACGAGCAGTACTTC.

This clone was detected only once. The chain joins TRBV28 to TRBJ1-2; no firm D call. V was trimmed by 5 bases and J by 0 bases, leaving 10 bases between them. The CDR3 runs to 14 residues. The germline gives CDR1 MDHEN, CDR2 SYDVKM. DNA for the CDR3: TGTGCCAGCAGTACAACAGTACCTAACTATGGCTACACCTTC. Translation: CASSTTVPNYGYTF.

This chain's CDR3 is CASSQGQEYSYGYTF. Written as DNA, the CDR3 is TGTGCCAGCAGCCAAGGACAGGAATATAGCTATGGCTACACCTTC. The chain is built from TRBV4-2 and TRBJ1-2, with a possible D match to TRBD1 (6 bases). Germline V CDR1 and CDR2: LGHNA, YNFKEQ. V lost 1 base, J lost 4 bases, and 13 bases lay in between. This CDR3 region has 15 residues.